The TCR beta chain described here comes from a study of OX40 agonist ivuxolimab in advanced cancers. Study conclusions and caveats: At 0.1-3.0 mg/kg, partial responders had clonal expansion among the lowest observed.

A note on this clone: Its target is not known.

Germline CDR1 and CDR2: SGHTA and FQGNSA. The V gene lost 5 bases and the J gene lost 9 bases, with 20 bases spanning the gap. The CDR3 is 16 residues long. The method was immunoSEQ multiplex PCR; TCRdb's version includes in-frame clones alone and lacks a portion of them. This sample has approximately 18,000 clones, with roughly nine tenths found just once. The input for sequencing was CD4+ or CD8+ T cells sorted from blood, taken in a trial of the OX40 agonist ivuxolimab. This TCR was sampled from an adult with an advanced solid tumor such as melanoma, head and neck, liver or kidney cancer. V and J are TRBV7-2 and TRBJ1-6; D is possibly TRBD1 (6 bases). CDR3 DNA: TGTGCCAGCAGCGGGGGGTCTGGACAGCGGAGTTCACCCCTCCACTTT. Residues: CASSGGSGQRSSPLHF.